Each of the 5 T cell receptor beta chains below was sequenced from the same sample in a study of CXCR3-negative and CXCR3-positive naive CD8 T cells. Overall study findings and caveats: Naive cells that were CXCR3-positive had more hydrophobic TRB CDR3s (compared with CXCR3-negative naive cells).

These receptors have no known antigen. All TRB cDNA libraries came from 5' RACE performed with UMI labels. With the 5' RACE reads reprocessed, TCRdb shows one record per CDR3 protein and no DNA. The sample table includes 49,000 or so distinct CDR3 sequences. Sequenced sample: naive CXCR3+ CD8+ T cells from blood. Subset given: CD45RO-CCR7+CD27+CD95- naive CD8+ T cells expressing CXCR3 (TNR3+). The receptors derive from a human donor in good health. Some clones in this sample may be carry-over from other donors' samples.

CDR3 in amino acids: CSAPKLGSSYNEQFF. This chain joins TRBV20-1 and TRBJ2-1. Germline V CDR1 and CDR2: DFQATT, SNEGSKA (reference sequence). CDR3 length: 15 residues.

This chain joins TRBV29-1 and TRBJ2-7; without DNA, the TCRdb call of TRBD1 cannot be checked. Germline V gene data show CDR1 as SQVTM and CDR2 as ANQGSEA. The length of the CDR3 is 14 residues. CDR3 region: CSVDTGVTTYEQYF.

The chain has TRBV4-3 and TRBJ2-7. Looked up from germline, CDR1 is LGHNA and CDR2 is YSLEER. The CDR3 is 13 amino acids. The CDR3 loop reads CASSRVSGYEQYF.

The genes are TRBV7-8 and TRBJ2-7; TCRdb designates TRBD1, a call that cannot be tested without DNA. From germline, CDR1 is SGHVS and CDR2 FQNEAQ. The CDR3 has 13 amino acids. The CDR3 spells CASSSTEYYEQYF.

This chain joins TRBV7-8 and TRBJ1-2. Germline V gene sequence: CDR1 SGHVS, CDR2 FQNEAQ. The CDR3 spans 16 residues. The CDR3 sequence is CASSSGTTGRRDGYTF.